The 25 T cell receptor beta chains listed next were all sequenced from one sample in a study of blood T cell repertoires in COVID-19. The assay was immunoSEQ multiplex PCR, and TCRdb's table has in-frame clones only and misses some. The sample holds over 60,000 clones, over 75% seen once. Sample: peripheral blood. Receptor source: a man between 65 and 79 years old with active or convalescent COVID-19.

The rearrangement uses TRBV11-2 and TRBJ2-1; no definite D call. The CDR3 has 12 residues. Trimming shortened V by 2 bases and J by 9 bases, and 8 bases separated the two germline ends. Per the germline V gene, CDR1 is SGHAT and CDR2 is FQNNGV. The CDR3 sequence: CASSLSPFEQFF. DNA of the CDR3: TGTGCCAGCAGCTTAAGCCCATTTGAGCAGTTCTTC.

Here the CDR3 reads CASSILASGSSARWFF. CDR3 coding DNA: TGTGCCAGTAGTATCCTGGCTAGCGGGAGCTCCGCTCGTTGGTTCTTC. The J gene is TRBJ2-1, the V gene TRBV19; 10 nucleotides agree with TRBD2. The CDR3 has 16 residues. Germline values: CDR1 LNHDA, CDR2 SQIVND (reference sequence). J was trimmed by 15 bases and V by 3 bases; bases with no gene match: 17.

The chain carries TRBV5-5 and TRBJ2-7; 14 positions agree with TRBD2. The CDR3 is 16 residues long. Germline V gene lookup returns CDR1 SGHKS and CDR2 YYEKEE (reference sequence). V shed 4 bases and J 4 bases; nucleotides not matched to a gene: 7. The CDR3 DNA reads TGTGCCAGCAGCCACCACGGGACTAGCGGGAGTTACGAGCAGTACTTC. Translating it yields CASSHHGTSGSYEQYF.

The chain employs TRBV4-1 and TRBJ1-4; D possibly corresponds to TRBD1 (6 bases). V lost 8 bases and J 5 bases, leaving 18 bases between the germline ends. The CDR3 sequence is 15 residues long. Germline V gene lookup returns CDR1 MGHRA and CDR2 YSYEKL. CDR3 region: CASGQLGTMNEKLFF. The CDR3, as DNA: TGCGCCAGCGGACAGCTGGGCACTATGAATGAAAAACTGTTTTTT.

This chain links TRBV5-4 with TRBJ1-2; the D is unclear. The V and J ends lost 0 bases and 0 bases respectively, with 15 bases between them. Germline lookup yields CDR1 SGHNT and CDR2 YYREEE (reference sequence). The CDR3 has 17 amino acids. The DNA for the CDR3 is TGTGCCAGCAGCTTGGCCGGCGGAAGAGACGCTAACTATGGCTACACCTTC. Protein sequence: CASSLAGGRDANYGYTF.

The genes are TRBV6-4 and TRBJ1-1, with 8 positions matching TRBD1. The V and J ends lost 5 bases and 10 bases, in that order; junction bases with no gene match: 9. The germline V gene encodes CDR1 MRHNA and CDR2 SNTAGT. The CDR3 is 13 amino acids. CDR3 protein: CASSIGQGSRAFF. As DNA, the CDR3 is TGTGCCAGCAGTATAGGACAGGGTTCAAGAGCTTTCTTT.

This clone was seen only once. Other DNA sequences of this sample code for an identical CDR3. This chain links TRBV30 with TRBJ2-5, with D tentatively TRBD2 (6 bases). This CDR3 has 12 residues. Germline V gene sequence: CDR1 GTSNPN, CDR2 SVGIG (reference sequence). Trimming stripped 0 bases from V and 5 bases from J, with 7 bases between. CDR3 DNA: TGTGCCTGGAGTGTTGGAGGGGAGACCCAGTACTTC. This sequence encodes CAWSVGGETQYF.

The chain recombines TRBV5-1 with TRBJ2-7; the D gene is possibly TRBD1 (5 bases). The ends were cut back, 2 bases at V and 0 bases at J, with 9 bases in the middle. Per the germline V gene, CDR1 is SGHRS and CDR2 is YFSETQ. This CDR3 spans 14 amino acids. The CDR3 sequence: CASSFRGSSYEQYF. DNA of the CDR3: TGCGCCAGCAGCTTTAGGGGATCCTCCTACGAGCAGTACTTC.

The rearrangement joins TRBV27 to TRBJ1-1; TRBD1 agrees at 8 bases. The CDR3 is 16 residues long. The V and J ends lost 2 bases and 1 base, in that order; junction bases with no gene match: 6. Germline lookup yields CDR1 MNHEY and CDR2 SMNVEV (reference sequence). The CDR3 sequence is CASSLAGTGKNTEAFF. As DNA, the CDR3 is TGTGCCAGCAGTTTAGCCGGGACAGGTAAGAACACTGAAGCTTTCTTT.

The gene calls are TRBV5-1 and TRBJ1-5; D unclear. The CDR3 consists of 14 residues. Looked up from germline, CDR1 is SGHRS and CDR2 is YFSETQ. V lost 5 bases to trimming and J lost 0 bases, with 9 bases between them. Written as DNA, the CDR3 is TGCGCCAGCAGTCCCGGGGATAGCAATCAGCCCCAGCATTTT. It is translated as CASSPGDSNQPQHF.

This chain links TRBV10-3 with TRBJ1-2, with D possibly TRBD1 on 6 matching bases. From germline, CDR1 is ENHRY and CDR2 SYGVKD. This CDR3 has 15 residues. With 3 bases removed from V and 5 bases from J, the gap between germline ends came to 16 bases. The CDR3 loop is CAISDPPRGQYGYTF. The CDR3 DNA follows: TGTGCCATCAGTGATCCTCCCAGGGGCCAATATGGCTACACCTTC.

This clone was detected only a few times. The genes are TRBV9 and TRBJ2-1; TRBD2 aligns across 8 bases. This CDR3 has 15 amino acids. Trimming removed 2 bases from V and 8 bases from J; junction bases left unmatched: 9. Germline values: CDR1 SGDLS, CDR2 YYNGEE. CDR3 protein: CASSVPTSVMDEQFF. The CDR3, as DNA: TGTGCCAGCAGCGTCCCGACTAGCGTCATGGATGAGCAGTTCTTC.

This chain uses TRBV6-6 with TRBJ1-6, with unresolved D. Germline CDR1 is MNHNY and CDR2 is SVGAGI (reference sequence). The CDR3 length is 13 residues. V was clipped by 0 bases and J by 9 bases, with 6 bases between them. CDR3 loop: CASSYSRSSPLHF. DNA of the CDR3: TGTGCCAGCAGTTACTCCCGTAGTTCACCCCTCCACTTT.

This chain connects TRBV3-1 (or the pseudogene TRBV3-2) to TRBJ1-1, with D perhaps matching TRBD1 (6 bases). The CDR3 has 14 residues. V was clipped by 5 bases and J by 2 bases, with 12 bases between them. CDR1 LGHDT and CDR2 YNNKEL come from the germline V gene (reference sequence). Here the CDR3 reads CASSSRDTNTEAFF. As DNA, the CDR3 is TGTGCCAGCAGCTCCCGGGACACCAACACTGAAGCTTTCTTT.

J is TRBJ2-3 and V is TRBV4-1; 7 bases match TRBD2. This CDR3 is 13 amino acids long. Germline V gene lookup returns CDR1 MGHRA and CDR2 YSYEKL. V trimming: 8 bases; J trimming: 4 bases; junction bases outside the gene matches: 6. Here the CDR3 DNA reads TGCGCCAGCCGACAACGGGAGGCAGATACGCAGTATTTT. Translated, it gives CASRQREADTQYF.

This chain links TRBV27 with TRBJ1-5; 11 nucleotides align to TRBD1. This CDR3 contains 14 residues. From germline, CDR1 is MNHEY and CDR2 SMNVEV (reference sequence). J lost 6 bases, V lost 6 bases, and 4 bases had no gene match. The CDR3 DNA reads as TGTGCCAGCAGCCGGACAGGGGGCGGTCAGCCCCAGCATTTT. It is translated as CASSRTGGGQPQHF.

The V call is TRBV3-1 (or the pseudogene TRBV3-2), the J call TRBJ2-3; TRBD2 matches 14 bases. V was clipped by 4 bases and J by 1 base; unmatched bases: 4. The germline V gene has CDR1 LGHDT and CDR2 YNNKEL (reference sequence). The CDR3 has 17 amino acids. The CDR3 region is CASSPGLAGVGTDTQYF. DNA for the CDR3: TGTGCCAGCAGCCCGGGACTAGCGGGGGTGGGCACAGATACGCAGTATTTT.

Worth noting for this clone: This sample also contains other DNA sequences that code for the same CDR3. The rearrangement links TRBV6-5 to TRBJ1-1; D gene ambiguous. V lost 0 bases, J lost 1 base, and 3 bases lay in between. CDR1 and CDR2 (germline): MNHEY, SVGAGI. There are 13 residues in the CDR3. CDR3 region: CASSYSRNTEAFF. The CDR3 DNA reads TGTGCCAGCAGTTACTCGAGGAACACTGAAGCTTTCTTT.

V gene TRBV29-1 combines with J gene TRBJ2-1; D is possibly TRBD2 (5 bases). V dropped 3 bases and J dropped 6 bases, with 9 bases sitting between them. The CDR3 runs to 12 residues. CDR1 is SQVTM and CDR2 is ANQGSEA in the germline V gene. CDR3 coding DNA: TGCAGCGTTGATCTAGCAGGCAATGAGCAGTTCTTC. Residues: CSVDLAGNEQFF.

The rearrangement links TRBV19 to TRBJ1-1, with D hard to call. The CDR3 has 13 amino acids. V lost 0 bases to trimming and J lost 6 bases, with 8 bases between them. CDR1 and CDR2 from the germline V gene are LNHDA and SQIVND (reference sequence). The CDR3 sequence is CASSIEPEAEAFF. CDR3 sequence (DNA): TGTGCCAGTAGTATAGAACCAGAGGCTGAAGCTTTCTTT.

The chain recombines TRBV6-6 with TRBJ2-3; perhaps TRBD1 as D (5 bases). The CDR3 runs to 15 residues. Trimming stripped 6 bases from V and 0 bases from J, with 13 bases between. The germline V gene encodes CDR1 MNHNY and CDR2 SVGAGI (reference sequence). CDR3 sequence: CASSHPTASTDTQYF. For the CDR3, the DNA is TGTGCCAGCAGCCACCCGACAGCTAGCACAGATACGCAGTATTTT.

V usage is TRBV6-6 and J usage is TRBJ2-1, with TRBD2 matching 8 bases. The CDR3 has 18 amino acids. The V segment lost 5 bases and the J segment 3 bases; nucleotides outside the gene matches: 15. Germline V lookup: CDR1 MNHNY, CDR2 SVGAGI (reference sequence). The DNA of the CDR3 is TGTGCCAGCAGTCGGCCTCCGTCGGGCGGGAGGCTCTACAATGAGCAGTTCTTC. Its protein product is CASSRPPSGGRLYNEQFF.

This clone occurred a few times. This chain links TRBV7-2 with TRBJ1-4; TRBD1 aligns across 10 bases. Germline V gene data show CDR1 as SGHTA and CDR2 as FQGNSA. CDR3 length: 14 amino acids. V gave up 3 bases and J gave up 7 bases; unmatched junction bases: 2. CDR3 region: CASSLTGGGEKLFF. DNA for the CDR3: TGTGCCAGCAGCTTGACAGGGGGCGGTGAAAAACTGTTTTTT.

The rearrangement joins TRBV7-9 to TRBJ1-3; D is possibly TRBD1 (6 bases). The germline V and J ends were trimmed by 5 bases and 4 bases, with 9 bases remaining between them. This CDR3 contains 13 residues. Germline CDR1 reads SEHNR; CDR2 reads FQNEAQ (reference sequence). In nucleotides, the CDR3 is TGTGCCAGCAGCAGGGACATGGGAAACACCATATATTTT. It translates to CASSRDMGNTIYF. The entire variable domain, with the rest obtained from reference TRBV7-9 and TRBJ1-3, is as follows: DTGVSQNPRHKITKRGQNVTFRCDPISEHNRLYWYRQTLGQGPEFLTYFQNEAQLEKSRLLSDRFSAERPKGSFSTLEIQRTEQGDSAMYLCASSRDMGNTIYFGEGSWLTVV.

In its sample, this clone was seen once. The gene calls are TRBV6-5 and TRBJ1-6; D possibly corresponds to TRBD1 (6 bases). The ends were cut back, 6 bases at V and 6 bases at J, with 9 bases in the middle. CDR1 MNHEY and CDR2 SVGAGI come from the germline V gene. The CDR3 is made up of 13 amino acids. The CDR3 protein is CASRGTINSPLHF. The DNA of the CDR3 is TGTGCCAGCAGAGGGACAATTAATTCACCCCTCCACTTT.